The clone carrying this TCR beta chain was seen more than once but under ten times. This specimen belongs to a study of T cell repertoires in cytomegalovirus infection. Via MiXCR, TCRdb re-called the reads, giving one row per CDR3 protein. Of a few hundred thousand distinct CDR3 sequences in the sample, under 25% were seen once. The germline gives CDR1 SNHLY, CDR2 FYNNEI. The CDR3 covers 15 residues. The V end lost 1 base, the J end lost 0 bases, and 9 bases lay between the germline ends. V and J are TRBV2 and TRBJ1-2; perhaps TRBD1 as D (6 bases). Sequenced: CD8+ T cells from PBMCs. The TCR originated in a human donor in good health (CMV status not recorded). Some clones in this sample may be carry-over from other donors' samples. The CDR3 nucleotides read TGTGCCAGCAGTGAAGAGCAGGGGACTAACTATGGCTACACCTTC. It yields the protein CASSEEQGTNYGYTF.